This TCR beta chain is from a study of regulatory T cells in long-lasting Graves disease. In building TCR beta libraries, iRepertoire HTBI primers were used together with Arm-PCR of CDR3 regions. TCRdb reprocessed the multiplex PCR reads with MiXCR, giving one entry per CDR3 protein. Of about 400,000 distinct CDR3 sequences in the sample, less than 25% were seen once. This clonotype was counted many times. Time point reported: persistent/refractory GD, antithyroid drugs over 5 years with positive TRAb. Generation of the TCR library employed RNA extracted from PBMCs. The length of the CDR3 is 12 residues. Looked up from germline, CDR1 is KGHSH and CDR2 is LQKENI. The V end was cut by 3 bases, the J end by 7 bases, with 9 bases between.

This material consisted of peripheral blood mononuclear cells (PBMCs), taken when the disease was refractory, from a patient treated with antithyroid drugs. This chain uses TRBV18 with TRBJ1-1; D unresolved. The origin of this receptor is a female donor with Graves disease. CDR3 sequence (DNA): TGTGCCAGCTCACCTGGGGTTGGTGAAGCTTTCTTT. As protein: CASSPGVGEAFF.